This T cell receptor beta chain was recovered during a study of cytomegalovirus exposure and HLA in healthy donors. The CDR3 spans 14 residues. V trimming: 5 bases; J trimming: 7 bases; junction bases outside the gene matches: 5. Germline assignment: CDR1 LNHDA and CDR2 SQIVND (reference sequence). Primers included in the PCR were 60 Vbeta and 13 Jbeta primers. Here immunoSEQ multiplex PCR was the method, and the copy in TCRdb shows in-frame clones only, minus some. Here the sample spans about 140,000 clones, around 63% being singletons. Broader study findings: An analysis that was carried out later associated 15,000 to 20,000 TCR beta sequences with HLA alleles at 0.05 false discovery rate. Being productive about 87% or about 30% of the time was typical of most TCR beta V segments in an earlier analysis.

With regard to this clone: Antigen: not known.

The receptor was derived from a human donor in good health. Material: PBMCs. The chain joins TRBV19 to TRBJ1-4; 9 bases map to TRBD1. CDR3 region: CASSGTGLSEKLFF. The CDR3 DNA is TGTGCCAGTAGTGGGACAGGGTTGAGTGAAAAACTGTTTTTT. The entire variable domain, with the rest obtained from reference TRBV19 and TRBJ1-4, is as follows: DGGITQSPKYLFRKEGQNVTLSCEQNLNHDAMYWYRQDPGQGLRLIYYSQIVNDFQKGDIAEGYSVSREKKESFPLTVTSAQKNPTAFYLCASSGTGLSEKLFFGSGTQLSVL.